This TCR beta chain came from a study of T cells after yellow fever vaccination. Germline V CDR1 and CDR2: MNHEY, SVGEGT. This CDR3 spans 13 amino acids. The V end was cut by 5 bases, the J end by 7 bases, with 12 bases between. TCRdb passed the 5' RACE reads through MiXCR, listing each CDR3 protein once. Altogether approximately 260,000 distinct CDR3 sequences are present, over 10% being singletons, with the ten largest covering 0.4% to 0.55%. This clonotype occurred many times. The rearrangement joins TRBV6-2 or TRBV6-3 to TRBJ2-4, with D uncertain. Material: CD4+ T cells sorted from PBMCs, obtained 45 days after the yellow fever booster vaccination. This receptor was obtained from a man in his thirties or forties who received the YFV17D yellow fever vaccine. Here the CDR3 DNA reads TGTGCCAGCAGTCTACCCCCCCTGAACATTCAGTACTTC. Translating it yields CASSLPPLNIQYF.